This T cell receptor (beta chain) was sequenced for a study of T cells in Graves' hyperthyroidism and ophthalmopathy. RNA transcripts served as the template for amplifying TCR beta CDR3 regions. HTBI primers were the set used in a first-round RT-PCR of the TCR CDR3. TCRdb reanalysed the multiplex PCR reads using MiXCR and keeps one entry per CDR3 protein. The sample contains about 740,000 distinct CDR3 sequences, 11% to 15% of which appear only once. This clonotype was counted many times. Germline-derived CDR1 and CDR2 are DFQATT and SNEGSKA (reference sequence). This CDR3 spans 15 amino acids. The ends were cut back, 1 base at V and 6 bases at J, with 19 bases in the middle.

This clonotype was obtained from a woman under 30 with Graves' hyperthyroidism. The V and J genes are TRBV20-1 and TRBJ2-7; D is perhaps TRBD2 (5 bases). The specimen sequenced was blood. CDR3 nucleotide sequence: TGCAGTGCTAGAGTTTGGGAGCAACCTCCGGGCGAGCAGTACTTC. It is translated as CSARVWEQPPGEQYF.